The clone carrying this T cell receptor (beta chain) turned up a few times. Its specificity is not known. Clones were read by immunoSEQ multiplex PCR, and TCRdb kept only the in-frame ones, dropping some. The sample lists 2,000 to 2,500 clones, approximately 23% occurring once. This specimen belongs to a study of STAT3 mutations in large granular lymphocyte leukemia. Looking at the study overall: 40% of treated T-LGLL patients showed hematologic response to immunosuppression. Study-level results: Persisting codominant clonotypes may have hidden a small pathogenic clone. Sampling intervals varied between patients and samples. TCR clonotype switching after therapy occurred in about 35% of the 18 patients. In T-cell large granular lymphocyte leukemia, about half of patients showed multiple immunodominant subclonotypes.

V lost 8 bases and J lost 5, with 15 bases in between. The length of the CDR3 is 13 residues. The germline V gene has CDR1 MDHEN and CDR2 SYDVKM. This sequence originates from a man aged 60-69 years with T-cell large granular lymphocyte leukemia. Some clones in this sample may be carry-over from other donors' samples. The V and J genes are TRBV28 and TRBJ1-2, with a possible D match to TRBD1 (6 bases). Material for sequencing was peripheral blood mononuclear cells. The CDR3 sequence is CASRPTGLYGYTF. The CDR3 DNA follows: TGTGCCAGCCGACCCACAGGGCTATATGGCTACACCTTC.